This T cell receptor beta chain was obtained from a study of T cells in Graves' hyperthyroidism and ophthalmopathy. Points from the study as a whole: Blood also contained most expanded thyroid clonotypes above 0.001.

Points on this clonotype: Its target is unknown.

Using RNA transcripts as the source, TCR beta CDR3 regions were amplified. Using the HTBI primer set, a first-round RT-PCR was run on the TCR CDR3. TCRdb called the multiplex PCR reads again in MiXCR, with one record for every CDR3 protein. The sample shows 450,000 to 700,000 distinct CDR3 sequences, under 60% of them seen only once. The length of the CDR3 is 13 residues. V was trimmed by 6 bases and J by 5 bases, leaving 11 bases between them. CDR1 is MDHEN, CDR2 SYDVKM, per germline. Exclusion followed for patients with uncontrolled infection, other autoimmune disease, pregnancy or lactation. Sequencing was done on a sample of peripheral blood or thyroid tissue (not recorded which). J is TRBJ1-3 and V is TRBV28; D is unclear. The TCR was taken from an adult woman with Graves' disease, either hyperthyroidism or ophthalmopathy (not recorded which). CDR3 residues: CASSAGPRNTIYF. The CDR3 coding sequence is TGTGCCAGCAGCGCCGGGCCCCGAAACACCATATATTTT.